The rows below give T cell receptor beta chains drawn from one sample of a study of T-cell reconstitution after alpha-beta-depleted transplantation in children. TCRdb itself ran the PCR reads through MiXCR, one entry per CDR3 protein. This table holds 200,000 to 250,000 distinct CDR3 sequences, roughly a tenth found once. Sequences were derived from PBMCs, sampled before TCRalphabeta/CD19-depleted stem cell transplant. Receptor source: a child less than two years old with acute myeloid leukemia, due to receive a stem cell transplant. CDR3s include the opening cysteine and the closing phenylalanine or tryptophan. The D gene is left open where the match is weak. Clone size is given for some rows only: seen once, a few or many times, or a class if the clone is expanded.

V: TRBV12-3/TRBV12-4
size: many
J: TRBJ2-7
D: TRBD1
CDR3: CASSSSTGDYEQYF
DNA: TGTGCCAGCAGTTCCTCGACAGGGGACTACGAGCAGTACTTC

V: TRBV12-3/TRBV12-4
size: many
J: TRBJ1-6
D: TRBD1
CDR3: CASRRQGAPRDSPLHF
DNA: TGTGCCAGCAGGCGACAGGGGGCCCCGCGGGATTCACCCCTCCACTTT

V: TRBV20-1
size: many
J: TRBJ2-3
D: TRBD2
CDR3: CSAQSGGAADTQYF
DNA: TGCAGTGCTCAAAGCGGGGGGGCCGCAGATACGCAGTATTTT

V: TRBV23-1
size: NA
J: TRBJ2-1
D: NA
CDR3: CASSHRTAHYNEQFF
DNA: TGCGCCAGCAGTCACCGGACAGCGCACTACAATGAGCAGTTCTTC

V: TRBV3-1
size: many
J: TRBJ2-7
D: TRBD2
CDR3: CASSTLAAYEQYF
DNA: TGTGCCAGCAGCACACTAGCGGCCTACGAGCAGTACTTC

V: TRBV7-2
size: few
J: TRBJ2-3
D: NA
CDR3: CASSYRARDTQYF
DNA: TGTGCCAGCAGCTATCGGGCCCGAGATACGCAGTATTTT

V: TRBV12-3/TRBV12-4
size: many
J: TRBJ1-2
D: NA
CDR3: CASRAGRTDGYTF
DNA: TGTGCCAGCAGGGCAGGGCGGACCGATGGCTACACCTTC

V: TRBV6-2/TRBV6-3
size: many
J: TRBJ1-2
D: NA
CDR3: CASSRPQPFYGYTF
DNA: TGTGCCAGCAGTCGGCCTCAACCCTTCTATGGCTACACCTTC

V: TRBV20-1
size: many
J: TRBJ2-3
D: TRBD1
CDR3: CSATVDRVDTQYF
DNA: TGCAGTGCCACCGTCGACAGGGTGGATACGCAGTATTTT

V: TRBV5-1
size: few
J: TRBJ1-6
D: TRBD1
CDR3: CASSLAGGDNSPLHF
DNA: TGCGCCAGCAGCTTGGCAGGGGGCGATAATTCACCCCTCCACTTT

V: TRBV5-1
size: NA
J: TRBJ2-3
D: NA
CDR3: CASSEKEQITDTQYF
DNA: TGCGCCAGCAGCGAAAAAGAGCAGATCACAGATACGCAGTATTTT

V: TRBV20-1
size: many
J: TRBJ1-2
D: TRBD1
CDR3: CSAGQGSANYGYTF
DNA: TGCAGTGCGGGACAGGGTTCAGCTAACTATGGCTACACCTTC

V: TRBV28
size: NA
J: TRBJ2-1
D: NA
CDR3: CASSPGPRGRNEQFF
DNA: TGTGCCAGCAGTCCCGGGCCAAGAGGAAGGAATGAGCAGTTCTTC

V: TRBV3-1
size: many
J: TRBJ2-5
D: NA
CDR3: CASSQGELGPPETQYF
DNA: TGTGCCAGCAGCCAAGGAGAGTTAGGGCCTCCTGAGACCCAGTACTTC

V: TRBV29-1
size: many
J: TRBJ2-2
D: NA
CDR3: CSGRNTGELFF
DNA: TGCAGCGGACGGAACACCGGGGAGCTGTTTTTT